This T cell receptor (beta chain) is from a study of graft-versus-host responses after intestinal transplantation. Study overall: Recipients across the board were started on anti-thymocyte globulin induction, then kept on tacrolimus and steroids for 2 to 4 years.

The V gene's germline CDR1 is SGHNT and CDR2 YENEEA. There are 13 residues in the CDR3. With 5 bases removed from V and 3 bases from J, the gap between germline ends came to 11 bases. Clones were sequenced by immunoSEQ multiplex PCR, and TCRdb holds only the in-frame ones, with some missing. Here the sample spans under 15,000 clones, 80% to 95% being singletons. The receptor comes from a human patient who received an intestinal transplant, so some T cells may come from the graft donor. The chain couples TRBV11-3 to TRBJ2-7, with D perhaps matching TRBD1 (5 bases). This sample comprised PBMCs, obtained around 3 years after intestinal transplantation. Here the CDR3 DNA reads TGTGCCAGCAGCCAGGGTCCCGGCTACGAGCAGTACTTC. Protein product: CASSQGPGYEQYF.